This T cell receptor (beta chain) appears in the sequencing data of a study of control samples from healthy donors and cancer patients. Sequenced by immunoSEQ multiplex PCR; TCRdb stores in-frame clones only, minus some. The table has 70,000 to 85,000 clones, approximately 82% seen once. The CDR3 runs to 14 residues. Germline-derived CDR1 and CDR2 are SGHRS and YFSETQ. V lost 3 bases and J lost 4, with 13 bases in between. The sample was PBMCs. V gene TRBV5-1 combines with J gene TRBJ1-1; the D gene is possibly TRBD1 (6 bases). The receptor comes from a man aged 55 to 70 with head and neck cancer. The CDR3 loop is CASSWEQGLTEAFF. The CDR3 nucleotides are TGCGCCAGCAGCTGGGAACAGGGACTCACTGAAGCTTTCTTT.